This record covers a single TCR beta chain. Its specificity is not known. The CDR3 consists of 15 residues. Germline lookup yields CDR1 MNHEY and CDR2 SMNVEV (reference sequence). V was clipped by 0 bases and J by 7 bases; unmatched bases: 5. CD4+ T cells that had been cultured provided DNA sequenced with the Oncomine TCR Beta short-read assay. From the PCR reads, TCRdb called clonotypes with MiXCR, one entry per CDR3 protein. The sample holds 15,000 to 20,000 distinct CDR3 sequences, 63% seen once. Treatment specified: roughly 11-day PBMC culture with coronavirus spike peptide pools or control peptides (ViraFEST assay). This sample was taken from a study of vaccination and CD4 T cells after COVID-19. Study-level information: Spike peptides, overlapping and drawn from SARS-CoV-2, HCoV-NL63, HCoV-OC43 and HCoV-229E, were used to stimulate cells.

Study results and limitations: Median SARS-CoV-2-reactive clonotypes rose from 21 to 38, not significantly. Relatively small numbers of convalescent patients were studied, with no early post-infection timepoints included. In convalescent patients, 304 of 307 vaccine-specific clones were spike mono-reactive.

V usage is TRBV27 and J usage is TRBJ2-3; 9 bases align to TRBD1. The sequence came from a human donor who had recovered from COVID-19. Source material: CD4+ T cells from blood, cultured in vitro. DNA for the CDR3: TGTGCCAGCAGTTTATCACAGGGGGCTCGTCATACGCAGTATTTT. Its translation: CASSLSQGARHTQYF.